These 7 T cell receptor beta chains were sequenced from one sample in a study of blood T cell repertoires in COVID-19 (TCRdb year 2020). Library prep was done by the immunoSEQ multiplex PCR assay. The table was pulled from immuneACCESS by TCRdb, which kept in-frame rearrangements only. Such tables lose some clones; where checked, under half of the loss comes from unresolved V genes, and the rest has no known cause. This sample holds around 330,000 clones; 85% to 90% were observed only once. In total, the top ten clones hold 4% of the sample. The sample comprised peripheral blood. The receptors here all came from a woman aged 50 to 60 with active or convalescent COVID-19.

This clone was seen only once. This rearrangement joins TRBV27 to TRBJ1-2; 7 bases are shared with TRBD1. Losses at the gene ends were 2 bases for V and 1 base for J; bases not matched to a gene: 7. The germline V gene encodes CDR1 MNHEY and CDR2 SMNVEV (reference sequence). This CDR3 has 16 amino acids. CDR3 in DNA: TGTGCCAGCAGTTTAGGACAGGCCTCAAATAACTATGGCTACACCTTC. Translating it yields CASSLGQASNNYGYTF.

The CDR3 DNA sequence: TGTGCCAGCAGTTCCAGACTACACAACGACAGGGTGCATGGCTACACCTTC. This encodes CASSSRLHNDRVHGYTF. V gene TRBV6-2 or TRBV6-3 combines with J gene TRBJ1-2; 7 bases fit TRBD1. After removal of 4 bases from V and 6 bases from J, the junction contained 17 bases not matched to a gene. CDR1 MNHEY and CDR2 SVGEGT come from the germline V gene. There are 17 residues in the CDR3.

The chain has TRBV4-3 and TRBJ2-7; 8 positions match TRBD1. V shed 1 base and J 0 bases; nucleotides not matched to a gene: 11. Germline lookup yields CDR1 LGHNA and CDR2 YSLEER. This CDR3 spans 18 amino acids. The CDR3 spells CASSQGWTGTGSSYEQYF. The CDR3 DNA reads TGCGCCAGCAGCCAAGGCTGGACAGGGACGGGGAGCTCCTACGAGCAGTACTTC.

The rearrangement links TRBV28 to TRBJ2-7; a possible D gene is TRBD1 (5 bases). The V gene lost 3 bases and the J gene lost 7 bases, with 16 bases spanning the gap. This CDR3 has 14 amino acids. Germline-derived CDR1 and CDR2 are MDHEN and SYDVKM. CDR3 loop: CASSLIAGLGEQYF. The CDR3 DNA reads as TGTGCCAGCAGTTTGATAGCAGGGCTGGGGGAGCAGTACTTC.

The chain combines TRBV6-5 with TRBJ2-1; tentatively, D is TRBD1 (6 bases). V lost 10 bases, J lost 3 bases, and 16 bases lay in between. The CDR3 consists of 14 residues. Germline CDR1 MNHEY, CDR2 SVGAGI. The CDR3: CATRGGNVYNEQFF. The CDR3 region has the DNA TGTGCCACCAGAGGGGGAAACGTCTACAATGAGCAGTTCTTC.

The rearrangement links TRBV27 to TRBJ2-1; D unresolved. The CDR3 totals 11 residues. V lost 6 bases, J lost 9 bases, and 9 bases lay in between. Germline CDR1 and CDR2: MNHEY and SMNVEV (reference sequence). CDR3 DNA sequence: TGTGCCAGCAGCATAAGAGGTGAGCAGTTCTTC. This sequence encodes CASSIRGEQFF.

The chain has TRBV7-2 and TRBJ2-2, with 8 bases fitting TRBD1. The V gene's germline CDR1 is SGHTA and CDR2 FQGNSA. The V and J ends lost 3 bases and 6 bases, in that order; junction bases with no gene match: 9. The CDR3 covers 16 residues. The DNA for the CDR3 is TGTGCCAGCAGCTTGCGGACAGGGATGTCGGCCGGGGAGCTGTTTTTT. This gives the protein CASSLRTGMSAGELFF.